This entry lists 17 T cell receptor beta chains sequenced from one sample in a study of blood T cell repertoires in COVID-19. The assay was immunoSEQ multiplex PCR, and TCRdb's table has in-frame clones only and misses some. Altogether just over 150,000 clones are present, roughly nine tenths being singletons, with the ten largest covering 15%. Material for sequencing was peripheral blood. The receptors here all came from a woman aged 40 to 50 with acute or convalescent COVID-19.

The CDR3 DNA reads as TGTGCCAGCAGCGAGGGACAGAACTATGGCTACACCTTC. Its translation: CASSEGQNYGYTF. This rearrangement joins TRBV3-1 (or the pseudogene TRBV3-2) to TRBJ1-2; 7 nucleotides align to TRBD1. J gave up 2 bases and V 5 bases, and 2 bases lay outside the gene matches. Germline CDR1 is LGHDT and CDR2 is YNNKEL (reference sequence). This CDR3 region has 13 residues.

The table lists this clone with a few counts. V and J are TRBV19 and TRBJ2-5; maybe TRBD2 (5 bases). Trimming shortened V by 5 bases and J by 1 base, and 11 bases separated the two germline ends. From germline, CDR1 is LNHDA and CDR2 SQIVND (reference sequence). The CDR3 is 14 amino acids. The CDR3 is CASSPPGTQETQYF. CDR3 in DNA: TGTGCCAGTAGTCCCCCGGGAACCCAAGAGACCCAGTACTTC. The whole variable domain, remainder taken from reference TRBV19 and TRBJ2-5, is DGGITQSPKYLFRKEGQNVTLSCEQNLNHDAMYWYRQDPGQGLRLIYYSQIVNDFQKGDIAEGYSVSREKKESFPLTVTSAQKNPTAFYLCASSPPGTQETQYFGPGTRLLVL.

The chain combines TRBV27 with TRBJ2-1; 11 positions match TRBD2. This CDR3 is built from 17 residues. The V gene's germline CDR1 is MNHEY and CDR2 SMNVEV (reference sequence). V was pared by 5 bases and J by 3 bases, with 9 bases of the junction left unmatched. Here the CDR3 reads CASSTLAGGEYYNEQFF. DNA for the CDR3: TGTGCCAGCAGTACGCTAGCGGGGGGTGAGTACTACAATGAGCAGTTCTTC.

The chain combines TRBV6-4 with TRBJ2-1, with 11 positions matching TRBD2. CDR3 length: 15 residues. V trimming: 7 bases; J trimming: 9 bases; junction bases outside the gene matches: 11. Germline CDR1 and CDR2: MRHNA and SNTAGT. Here the CDR3 DNA reads TGTGCCAGCAAAACGGAGACTAGCGGGAAGGGTGAGCAGTTCTTC. Its protein is CASKTETSGKGEQFF.

V usage is TRBV7-9 and J usage is TRBJ1-2, with D tentatively TRBD1 (6 bases). There are 14 residues in the CDR3. V lost 1 base, J lost 7 bases, and 13 bases lay in between. CDR1 and CDR2 from the germline V gene are SEHNR and FQNEAQ (reference sequence). CDR3 residues: CASSLGEGVSGYTF. CDR3 nucleotides: TGTGCCAGCAGCTTAGGGGAGGGGGTTAGTGGCTACACCTTC. The variable domain in full, with the rest retrieved from reference TRBV7-9 and TRBJ1-2, is DTGVSQNPRHKITKRGQNVTFRCDPISEHNRLYWYRQTLGQGPEFLTYFQNEAQLEKSRLLSDRFSAERPKGSFSTLEIQRTEQGDSAMYLCASSLGEGVSGYTFGSGTRLTVV.

CDR3 DNA: TGTGCCAGCAGCCCGAAGGGAGTCGGTGAGCAGTTCTTC. Translating it yields CASSPKGVGEQFF. V usage is TRBV11-3 and J usage is TRBJ2-1; D might be TRBD2 (5 bases). Per germline, CDR1 SGHNT and CDR2 YENEEA. This CDR3 spans 13 amino acids. The germline V and J ends were trimmed by 5 bases and 9 bases, with 14 bases remaining between them.

The chain links TRBV7-9 to TRBJ2-1; D is perhaps TRBD2 (6 bases). Trimming pared 4 bases from V and 2 bases from J, leaving 9 bases between. CDR1 SEHNR and CDR2 FQNEAQ come from the germline V gene (reference sequence). The CDR3 loop spans 14 amino acids. CDR3 protein: CASSSGTPYNEQFF. The CDR3 DNA follows: TGTGCCAGCAGCTCCGGGACTCCCTACAATGAGCAGTTCTTC. Filled out from reference TRBV7-9 and TRBJ2-1, the complete variable domain reads DTGVSQNPRHKITKRGQNVTFRCDPISEHNRLYWYRQTLGQGPEFLTYFQNEAQLEKSRLLSDRFSAERPKGSFSTLEIQRTEQGDSAMYLCASSSGTPYNEQFFGPGTRLTVL.

The chain is built from TRBV5-4 and TRBJ2-2, with D possibly being TRBD2 (6 bases). Germline loops: CDR1 SGHNT, CDR2 YYREEE (reference sequence). This CDR3 contains 14 residues. V lost 4 bases and J lost 3, with 10 bases in between. CDR3: CASSVSGDTGELFF. CDR3 coding DNA: TGTGCCAGCAGCGTTAGCGGAGACACCGGGGAGCTGTTTTTT.

The chain is built from TRBV7-3 and TRBJ2-3, with D possibly TRBD1 on 5 matching bases. Germline CDR1 SGHTA, CDR2 FQGTGA. This CDR3 is 16 amino acids long. V lost 4 bases, J lost 3 bases, and 17 bases lay in between. The CDR3 protein is CASSSQVVLGTDTQYF. The CDR3 DNA follows: TGTGCCAGCAGCTCACAGGTTGTGCTAGGGACAGATACGCAGTATTTT. The full variable domain, in which reference TRBV7-3 and TRBJ2-3 provide the parts outside the CDR3, is GAGVSQTPSNKVTEKGKYVELRCDPISGHTALYWYRQSLGQGPEFLIYFQGTGAADDSGLPNDRFFAVRPEGSVSTLKIQRTERGDSAVYLCASSSQVVLGTDTQYFGPGTRLTVL.

The table lists this clone with a few counts. This chain uses TRBV9 with TRBJ2-1; D call uncertain. V lost 0 bases and J 6 bases, leaving 10 bases between the germline ends. This CDR3 has 14 residues. Germline CDR1 is SGDLS and CDR2 is YYNGEE. For the CDR3, the DNA is TGTGCCAGCAGCGTAGAACCGGTAACCAATGAGCAGTTCTTC. It is translated as CASSVEPVTNEQFF.

The V call is TRBV28, the J call TRBJ2-5; D perhaps matches TRBD2 (5 bases). The V end lost 5 bases, the J end lost 4 bases, and 17 bases lay between the germline ends. Per the germline V gene, CDR1 is MDHEN and CDR2 is SYDVKM. The CDR3 spans 15 residues. The CDR3 coding sequence is TGTGCCAGCAGTCCGCTAAGGGAGTTTCGAGAGACCCAGTACTTC. Translating it yields CASSPLREFRETQYF.

V is TRBV5-1 and J is TRBJ2-5; 11 bases are a match to TRBD2. V lost 1 base to trimming and J lost 5 bases; unmatched junction nucleotides: 4. This CDR3 is 15 amino acids long. The germline CDR1 and CDR2 sequences are SGHRS and YFSETQ. The CDR3 DNA follows: TGCGCCAGCAGCTTGTTAGGACTAGCGGGTGAGACCCAGTACTTC. Its translation is CASSLLGLAGETQYF. Variable domain in full (rest from reference TRBV5-1 and TRBJ2-5): KAGVTQTPRYLIKTRGQQVTLSCSPISGHRSVSWYQQTPGQGLQFLFEYFSETQRNKGNFPGRFSGRQFSNSRSEMNVSTLELGDSALYLCASSLLGLAGETQYFGPGTRLLVL.

The chain carries TRBV11-3 and TRBJ2-1; possible D gene TRBD2, 6 bases. The CDR3 extends over 14 amino acids. Germline CDR1 SGHNT, CDR2 YENEEA. V lost 4 bases, J lost 5 bases, and 12 bases lay in between. CDR3 coding DNA: TGTGCCAGCAGCTATTACCGGACTAACAATGAGCAGTTCTTC. Its translation: CASSYYRTNNEQFF. Full variable domain (outside the CDR3, taken from reference TRBV11-3 and TRBJ2-1): EAGVVQSPRYKIIEKKQPVAFWCNPISGHNTLYWYLQNLGQGPELLIRYENEEAVDDSQLPKDRFSAERLKGVDSTLKIQPAELGDSAVYLCASSYYRTNNEQFFGPGTRLTVL.

V gene TRBV7-2 combines with J gene TRBJ1-2, with D possibly TRBD1 on 5 matching bases. Germline values: CDR1 SGHTA, CDR2 FQGNSA. The CDR3 contains 14 residues. The germline V and J ends were trimmed by 4 bases and 7 bases, with 16 bases remaining between them. The CDR3 spells CASSYTQGLGGYTF. DNA of the CDR3: TGTGCCAGCAGCTATACTCAGGGTTTAGGTGGCTACACCTTC.

The chain employs TRBV19 and TRBJ2-1; 10 bases align to TRBD2. Germline CDR1 is LNHDA and CDR2 is SQIVND (reference sequence). Trimming at V came to 5 bases and at J to 5 bases, leaving 6 bases not matched to a gene. CDR3 length: 15 residues. The CDR3 bases are TGTGCCAGTAGTGCCTCGGGACTAGCGCACAATGAGCAGTTCTTC. Encoded protein: CASSASGLAHNEQFF.

The rearrangement links TRBV4-2 to TRBJ1-2; possible D gene TRBD1, 6 bases. This CDR3 spans 14 amino acids. The germline CDR1 and CDR2 sequences are LGHNA and YNFKEQ. Trimming shortened V by 8 bases and J by 6 bases, and 19 bases separated the two germline ends. Written as DNA, the CDR3 is TGTGCCAGCCGCCGGGAGGGCAGGGGCGATGGCTACACCTTC. This encodes CASRREGRGDGYTF.

This clone was detected a few times. V gene TRBV12-3 or TRBV12-4 combines with J gene TRBJ1-6, with D possibly matching TRBD1 (5 bases). The CDR3 spans 12 residues. Trimming removed 6 bases at V and 9 bases at J, with 9 bases between. In nucleotides, the CDR3 is TGTGCCAGCAGGCAGGGTCTTTCACCCCTCCACTTT. Residues: CASRQGLSPLHF.